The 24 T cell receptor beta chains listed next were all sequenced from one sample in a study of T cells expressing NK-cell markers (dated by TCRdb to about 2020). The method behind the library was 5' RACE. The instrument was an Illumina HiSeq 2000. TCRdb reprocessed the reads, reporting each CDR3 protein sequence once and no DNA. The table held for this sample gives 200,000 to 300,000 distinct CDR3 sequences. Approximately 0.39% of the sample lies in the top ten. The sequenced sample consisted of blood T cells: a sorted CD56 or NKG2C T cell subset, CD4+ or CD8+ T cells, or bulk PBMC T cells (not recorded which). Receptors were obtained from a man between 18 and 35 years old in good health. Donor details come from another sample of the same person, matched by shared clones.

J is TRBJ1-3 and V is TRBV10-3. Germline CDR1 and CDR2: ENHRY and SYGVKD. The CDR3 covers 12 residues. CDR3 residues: CAIRTPGNTIYF.

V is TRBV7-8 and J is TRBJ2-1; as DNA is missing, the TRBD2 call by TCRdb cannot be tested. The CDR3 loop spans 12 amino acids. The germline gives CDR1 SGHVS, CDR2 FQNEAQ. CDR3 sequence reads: CASSLSSGEQFF.

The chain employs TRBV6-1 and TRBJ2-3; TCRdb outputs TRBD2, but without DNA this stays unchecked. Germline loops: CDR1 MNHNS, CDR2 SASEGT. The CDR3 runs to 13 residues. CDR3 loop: CASTKRGTDTQYF.

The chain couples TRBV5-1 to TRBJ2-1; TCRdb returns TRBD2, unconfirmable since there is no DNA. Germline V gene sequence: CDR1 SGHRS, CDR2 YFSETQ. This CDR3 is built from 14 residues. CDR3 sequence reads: CASSLGRETNEQFF.

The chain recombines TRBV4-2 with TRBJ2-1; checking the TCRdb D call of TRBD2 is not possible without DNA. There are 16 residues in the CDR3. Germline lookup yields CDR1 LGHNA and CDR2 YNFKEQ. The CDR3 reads CASSQEGAGSMSEQFF.

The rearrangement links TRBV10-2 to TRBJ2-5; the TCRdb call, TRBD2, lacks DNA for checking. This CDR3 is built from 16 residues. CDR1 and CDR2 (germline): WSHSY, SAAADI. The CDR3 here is CASIFGTSGSRQTQYF.

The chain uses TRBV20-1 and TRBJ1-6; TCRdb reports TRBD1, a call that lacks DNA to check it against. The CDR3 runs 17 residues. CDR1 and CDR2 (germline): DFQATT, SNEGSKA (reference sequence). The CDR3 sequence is CSARDMGESSYNSPLHF.

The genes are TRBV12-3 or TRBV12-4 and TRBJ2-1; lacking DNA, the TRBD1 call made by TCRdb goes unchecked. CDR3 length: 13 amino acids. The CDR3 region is CASTRDWGNEQFF.

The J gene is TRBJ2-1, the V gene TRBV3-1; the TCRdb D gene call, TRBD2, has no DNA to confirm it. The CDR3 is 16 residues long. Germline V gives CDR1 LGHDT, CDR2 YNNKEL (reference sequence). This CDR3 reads CASSHKRGSSYNEQFF.

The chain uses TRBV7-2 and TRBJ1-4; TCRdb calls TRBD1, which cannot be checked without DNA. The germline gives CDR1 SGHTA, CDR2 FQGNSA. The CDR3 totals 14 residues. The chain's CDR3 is CASSFSRDREKLFF.

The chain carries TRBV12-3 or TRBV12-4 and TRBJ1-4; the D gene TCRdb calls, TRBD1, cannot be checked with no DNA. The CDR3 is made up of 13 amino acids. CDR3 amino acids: CASSFGAREKLFF.

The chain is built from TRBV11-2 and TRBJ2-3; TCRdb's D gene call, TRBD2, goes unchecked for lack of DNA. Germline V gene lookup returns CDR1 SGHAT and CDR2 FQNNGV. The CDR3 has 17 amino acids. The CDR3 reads CASSLEGRTLGTDTQYF.

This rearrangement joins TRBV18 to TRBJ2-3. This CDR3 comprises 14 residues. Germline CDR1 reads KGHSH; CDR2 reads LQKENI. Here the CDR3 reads CASSPTATTDTQYF. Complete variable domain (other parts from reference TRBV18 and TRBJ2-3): NAGVMQNPRHLVRRRGQEARLRCSPMKGHSHVYWYRQLPEEGLKFMVYLQKENIIDESGMPKERFSAEFPKEGPSILRIQQVVRGDSAAYFCASSPTATTDTQYFGPGTRLTVL.

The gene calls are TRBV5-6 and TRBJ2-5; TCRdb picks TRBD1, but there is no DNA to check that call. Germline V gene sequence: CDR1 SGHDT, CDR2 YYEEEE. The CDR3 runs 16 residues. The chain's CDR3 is CASSLVVRDPQETQYF. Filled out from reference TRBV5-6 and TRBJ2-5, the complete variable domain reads DAGVTQSPTHLIKTRGQQVTLRCSPKSGHDTVSWYQQALGQGPQFIFQYYEEEERQRGNFPDRFSGHQFPNYSSELNVNALLLGDSALYLCASSLVVRDPQETQYFGPGTRLLVL.

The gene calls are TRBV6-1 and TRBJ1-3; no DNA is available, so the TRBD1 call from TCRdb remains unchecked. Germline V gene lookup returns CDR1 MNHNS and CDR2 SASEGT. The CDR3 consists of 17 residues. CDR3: CASSERPWTASGNTIYF.

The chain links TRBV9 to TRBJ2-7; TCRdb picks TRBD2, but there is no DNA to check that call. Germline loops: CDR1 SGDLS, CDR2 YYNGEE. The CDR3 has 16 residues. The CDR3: CASSVGPLAGGYEQYF.

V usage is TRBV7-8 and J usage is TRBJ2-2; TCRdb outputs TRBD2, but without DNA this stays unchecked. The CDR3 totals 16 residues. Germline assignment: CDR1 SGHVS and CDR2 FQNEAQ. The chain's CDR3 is CASSSLAGGGHGELFF.

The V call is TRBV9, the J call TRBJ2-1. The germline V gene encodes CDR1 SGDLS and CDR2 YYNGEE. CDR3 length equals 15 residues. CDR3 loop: CASSATPWGDNEQFF. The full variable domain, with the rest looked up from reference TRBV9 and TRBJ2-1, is DSGVTQTPKHLITATGQRVTLRCSPRSGDLSVYWYQQSLDQGLQFLIQYYNGEERAKGNILERFSAQQFPDLHSELNLSSLELGDSALYFCASSATPWGDNEQFFGPGTRLTVL.

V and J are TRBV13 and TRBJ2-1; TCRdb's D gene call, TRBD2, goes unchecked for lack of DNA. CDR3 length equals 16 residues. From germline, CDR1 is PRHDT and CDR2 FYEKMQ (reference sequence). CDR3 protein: CASSSLPGTSEVEQFF.

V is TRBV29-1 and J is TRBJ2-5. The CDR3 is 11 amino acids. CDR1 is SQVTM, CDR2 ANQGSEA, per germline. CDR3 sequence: CSVGNGETQYF.

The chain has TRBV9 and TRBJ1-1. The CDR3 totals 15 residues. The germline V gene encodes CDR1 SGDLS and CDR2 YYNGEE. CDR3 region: CASSVATGFEIEAFF.

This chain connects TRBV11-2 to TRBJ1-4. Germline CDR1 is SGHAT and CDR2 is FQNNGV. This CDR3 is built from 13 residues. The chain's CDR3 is CASSWSPNEKLFF. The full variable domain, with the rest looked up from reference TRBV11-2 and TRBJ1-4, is EAGVAQSPRYKIIEKRQSVAFWCNPISGHATLYWYQQILGQGPKLLIQFQNNGVVDDSQLPKDRFSAERLKGVDSTLKIQPAKLEDSAVYLCASSWSPNEKLFFGSGTQLSVL.

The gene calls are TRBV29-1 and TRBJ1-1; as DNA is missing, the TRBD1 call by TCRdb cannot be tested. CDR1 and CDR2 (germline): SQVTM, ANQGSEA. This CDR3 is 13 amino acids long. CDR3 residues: CSVEVVGRGEAFF.

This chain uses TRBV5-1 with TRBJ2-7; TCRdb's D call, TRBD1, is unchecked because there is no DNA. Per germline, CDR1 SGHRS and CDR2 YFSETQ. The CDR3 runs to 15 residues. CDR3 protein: CASSLEGGQGYEQYF. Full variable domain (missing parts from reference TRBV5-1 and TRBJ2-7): KAGVTQTPRYLIKTRGQQVTLSCSPISGHRSVSWYQQTPGQGLQFLFEYFSETQRNKGNFPGRFSGRQFSNSRSEMNVSTLELGDSALYLCASSLEGGQGYEQYFGPGTRLTVT.